This T cell receptor (beta chain) is drawn from a study of T-cell memory formation after mild COVID-19. Whole-study results and caveats: The CD4+ clones that contracted clustered mainly within CM and EM, and the CD8+ clones concentrated in EMRA. Memory from before infection featured some responding clones, which suggests cross-reactive memory joined. Second-wave clones peaking on day 37 lacked confirmed SARS-CoV-2 specificity. Contracting clones, day 15 to 85, had balanced CD4/CD8, and later expanders favored CD4+.

MiXCR was run by TCRdb on the 5' RACE reads, yielding one entry per CDR3 protein. The repertoire holds fewer than 75,000 distinct CDR3 sequences, with 10% to 15% as singletons. The CDR3 runs to 14 residues. Trimming shortened V by 10 bases and J by 0 bases, and 13 bases separated the two germline ends. From germline, CDR1 is MNHEY and CDR2 SVGEGT. This clonotype has only a few counts. Its antigen is as yet unknown. The sample consisted of PBMCs or a T cell subset sorted from them (not recorded which). This chain uses TRBV6-2 or TRBV6-3 with TRBJ2-4, with D tentatively TRBD2 (7 bases). The TCR comes from a man aged 18 to 35 who had mild COVID-19 (a few samples of this study predate the infection). Cell type and time point are not known. The CDR3 DNA reads TGTGCCAACACTCGGGGGGCAGCCAAAAACATTCAGTACTTC. Translating it yields CANTRGAAKNIQYF.